A selection of T cell receptor beta chains follows, all from one sample in a study of blood T cell repertoires in COVID-19. Method: immunoSEQ multiplex PCR; TCRdb's copy keeps in-frame clones and lacks some. The sample records hundreds of thousands of clones, about nine tenths being singletons. The sequencing input was peripheral blood. These receptors were collected from a man aged 50-60 years with COVID-19, enrolled during active disease. CDR3s include the opening cysteine and the closing phenylalanine or tryptophan. D genes are given only for firm matches. The size field is filled for only some rows; it gives once, few, many or a size class.

TRBJ2-7 few TRBD1 TRBV6-6 TGTGCCAGCAGTAACGGACAGGGAAGACCCTACGAGCAGTACTTC CASSNGQGRPYEQYF
TRBJ1-1 NA TRBD1 TRBV7-8 TGTGCCAGCAGTATACAGGGGGCGGGGGCTGAAGCTTTCTTT CASSIQGAGAEAFF
TRBJ2-1 NA TRBD2 TRBV5-1 TGCGCCAGCAGCCCGTGGGGACTAGCGGAACCTAGCTCCTACAATGAGCAGTTCTTC CASSPWGLAEPSSYNEQFF
TRBJ2-2 NA TRBD1 TRBV5-1 TGCGCCAGCAGCCCAACGACAGGGCCCGTAGGAATCGGGGAGCTGTTTTTT CASSPTTGPVGIGELFF
TRBJ2-5 NA TRBD1 TRBV9 TGTGCCAGCAGCGCGGGTGGGGGGACAGGGGGCATAGAGACCCAGTACTTC CASSAGGGTGGIETQYF
TRBJ2-3 NA TRBD2 TRBV19 TGTGCCAGTACGTCTAGCGGGATTGCAGATACGCAGTATTTT CASTSSGIADTQYF
TRBJ2-2 NA NA TRBV5-1 TGCGCCAGCAGTTCCACCGGGACTTTCAATACCGGGGAGCTGTTTTTT CASSSTGTFNTGELFF
TRBJ1-2 NA NA TRBV19 TGTGCCAGTAGTATTGACAGAAGCGATGGCTACACCTTC CASSIDRSDGYTF
TRBJ2-7 NA NA TRBV24-1 TGTGCCACCAGTGATCCCGACAGGTCCTACGAGCAGTACTTC CATSDPDRSYEQYF
TRBJ2-3 NA NA TRBV7-2 TGTGCCAGCAGCTTAGCTGTACTAGATGCGCAGTATTTT CASSLAVLDAQYF
TRBJ2-5 NA TRBD1 TRBV2 TGTGCCAGCAGTGACTCGGACAGGGGGTTACAAGAGACCCAGTACTTC CASSDSDRGLQETQYF
TRBJ2-1 NA TRBD1 TRBV14 TGTGCCAGCAGCCAGACGACAGGGACCAGCTCCTACAATGAGCAGTTCTTC CASSQTTGTSSYNEQFF
TRBJ1-4 NA TRBD1 TRBV5-5 TGTGCCAGCAGCCCACAGGGGGGTGAAAAACTGTTTTTT CASSPQGGEKLFF
TRBJ2-7 NA NA TRBV5-1 TGCGCCAGCAGTTTCGGGTTCTCCTACGAGCAGTACTTC CASSFGFSYEQYF
TRBJ1-2 once NA TRBV5-8 TGTGCCAGCAGCTTGTGGGGGGGCCGAGATAGTGGCTACACCTTC CASSLWGGRDSGYTF
TRBJ2-7 NA NA TRBV6-5 TGTGCCAGCAGGGATGTGGGGGGCTACGAGCAGTACTTC CASRDVGGYEQYF
TRBJ2-7 NA TRBD1 TRBV27 TGTGCCAGCAGTCCAATCCGGACAGGGGGCTCCTACGAGCAGTACTTC CASSPIRTGGSYEQYF
TRBJ1-5 NA TRBD1 TRBV28 TGTGCCAGCAGTTCCCCGACCGGGACAGGAAATCAGCCCCAGCATTTT CASSSPTGTGNQPQHF
TRBJ1-5 few NA TRBV21-1 TGTGCCAGCAGCAAGGGGACAGACAATCAGCCCCAGCATTTT CASSKGTDNQPQHF
TRBJ2-1 NA NA TRBV6-5 TGTGCCAGCAGTACTACGACCGTCAATGAGCAGTTCTTC CASSTTTVNEQFF